Each of the 26 T cell receptor beta chains below was sequenced from the same sample in a study of beta chain features in type 1 diabetes. Whole-study findings and limits: Among all four CD4+ subsets, Type 1 diabetes patients had TCRB CDR3s that were moderately but significantly shorter.

What was sequenced were expressed TCRB transcripts, since all of the isolated RNA had been reverse transcribed. Profiling relied on immunoSEQ multiplex PCR, and the TCRdb table lists in-frame clones only, not all of them. The data show about 740,000 clones, with under 15% seen just once and about 0.02% held by the top ten. Antigens of these TCRs are unknown. The source material was naive CD4+ T cells from blood. Receptors originate from a man aged 18 to 29 with type 1 diabetes.

V usage is TRBV2 and J usage is TRBJ1-1; TRBD1 might be the D (5 bases). V shed 8 bases and J shed 4 bases, with 14 bases lying between them. Germline lookup yields CDR1 SNHLY and CDR2 FYNNEI. The CDR3 is made up of 13 amino acids. This chain's CDR3 is CASSRGEGTEAFF. DNA of the CDR3: TGTGCCAGCTCACGGGGCGAGGGCACTGAAGCTTTCTTT. Supplemented by reference TRBV2 and TRBJ1-1, the full variable domain reads EPEVTQTPSHQVTQMGQEVILRCVPISNHLYFYWYRQILGQKVEFLVSFYNNEISEKSEIFDDQFSVERPDGSNFTLKIRSTKLEDSAMYFCASSRGEGTEAFFGQGTRLTVV.

This clone came up a few times. V gene TRBV30 combines with J gene TRBJ2-5, with D tentatively TRBD2 (6 bases). This CDR3 contains 16 residues. Germline CDR1 reads GTSNPN; CDR2 reads SVGIG (reference sequence). V shed 2 bases and J shed 0 bases, with 16 bases lying between them. In DNA, the CDR3 is TGTGCCTGGAGTCTGCAGCGGAGGGAGTACCAAGAGACCCAGTACTTC. It encodes CAWSLQRREYQETQYF.

The sample holds a few counts of this clone. The rearrangement links TRBV29-1 to TRBJ2-7, with D tentatively TRBD1 or TRBD2 (5 bases each). From germline, CDR1 is SQVTM and CDR2 ANQGSEA. This CDR3 comprises 14 residues. The V gene lost 6 bases and the J gene lost 1 base, with 16 bases spanning the gap. CDR3 bases: TGCAGCGTGGGCGTCGGGACGGCATCCTACGAGCAGTACTTC. This codes for CSVGVGTASYEQYF.

This chain uses TRBV2 with TRBJ1-6; 8 positions match TRBD1. From germline, CDR1 is SNHLY and CDR2 FYNNEI. The CDR3 runs to 15 residues. After removal of 6 bases from V and 7 bases from J, the junction contained 8 bases not matched to a gene. The CDR3 sequence: CASRVQGEKNSPLHF. The DNA of the CDR3 is TGTGCCAGCAGGGTACAGGGGGAAAAAAATTCACCCCTCCACTTT. Together with reference TRBV2 and TRBJ1-6, the CDR3 gives the full variable domain: EPEVTQTPSHQVTQMGQEVILRCVPISNHLYFYWYRQILGQKVEFLVSFYNNEISEKSEIFDDQFSVERPDGSNFTLKIRSTKLEDSAMYFCASRVQGEKNSPLHFGNGTRLTVT.

This clone was detected a few times. The sample carries other DNA sequences with the same CDR3. The V call is TRBV7-9, the J call TRBJ1-6, with D perhaps TRBD1 (5 bases). Germline V gene data show CDR1 as SEHNR and CDR2 as FQNEAQ (reference sequence). V lost 0 bases to trimming and J lost 10 bases, with 7 bases between them. The CDR3 length is 13 residues. The CDR3 region is CASSLAGDSPLHF. CDR3 nucleotides: TGTGCCAGCAGCTTAGCAGGGGACTCACCCCTCCACTTT.

Only a few counts were recorded for this clone. Other DNA variants within this sample encode the same CDR3. The chain is built from TRBV7-9 and TRBJ1-1; unclear D gene. Looked up from germline, CDR1 is SEHNR and CDR2 is FQNEAQ (reference sequence). The CDR3 length is 13 residues. Between the trimmed V and J ends, which lost 2 bases and 0 bases, there was a span of 4 bases. The CDR3 nucleotides read TGTGCCAGCAGCTTATCGGTGAACACTGAAGCTTTCTTT. It specifies CASSLSVNTEAFF.

The chain combines TRBV7-9 with TRBJ1-1; D unclear. Germline values: CDR1 SEHNR, CDR2 FQNEAQ (reference sequence). Trimming stripped 5 bases from V and 0 bases from J, with 10 bases between. This CDR3 has 14 amino acids. Written as DNA, the CDR3 is TGTGCCAGCAGCCCGTGGGGAATGAACACTGAAGCTTTCTTT. Translation: CASSPWGMNTEAFF.

This rearrangement joins TRBV2 to TRBJ1-6, with 9 nucleotides matching TRBD1. Germline V gene data show CDR1 as SNHLY and CDR2 as FYNNEI. The length of the CDR3 is 15 residues. The V and J ends lost 5 bases and 6 bases, in that order; junction bases with no gene match: 5. The CDR3 nucleotides are TGTGCCAGCAGTCTACAGGGGGCGTTTAATTCACCCCTCCACTTT. The encoded protein is CASSLQGAFNSPLHF.

There are a few counts of this clone. J is TRBJ2-3 and V is TRBV28; maybe TRBD1 (6 bases). Trimming removed 4 bases at V and 1 base at J, with 15 bases between. Germline V gene data show CDR1 as MDHEN and CDR2 as SYDVKM. CDR3 length: 16 residues. The CDR3 is CASSSMARQGTDTQYF. The CDR3 nucleotides are TGTGCCAGCAGTTCTATGGCCCGACAGGGCACAGATACGCAGTATTTT.

In this sample, this clone turned up a few times. The V gene is TRBV25-1, the J gene TRBJ1-2, with a weak D call TRBD1 (6 bases). The germline V gene encodes CDR1 MGHDK and CDR2 SYGVNS. CDR3 size: 13 residues. The ends were cut back, 5 bases at V and 7 bases at J, with 14 bases in the middle. In nucleotides, the CDR3 is TGTGCCAGCAGTACCCCGGGGGCGCTTGGCTACACCTTC. Translated, it gives CASSTPGALGYTF.

The rearrangement uses TRBV10-2 and TRBJ1-6; D call uncertain. The germline V gene has CDR1 WSHSY and CDR2 SAAADI. This CDR3 has 16 residues. With 6 bases removed from V and 0 bases from J, the gap between germline ends came to 12 bases. The CDR3 loop reads CASRSGSSSYNSPLHF. CDR3 nucleotide sequence: TGCGCCAGCAGATCGGGGAGTAGCTCCTATAATTCACCCCTCCACTTT.

A word on this clone: Other DNA sequences from this sample encode an identical CDR3 as well. The chain couples TRBV28 to TRBJ1-4; D unclear. CDR3 length equals 11 residues. The V end lost 2 bases, the J end lost 8 bases, and 3 bases lay between the germline ends. Germline CDR1 reads MDHEN; CDR2 reads SYDVKM. CDR3 sequence reads: CASSLREKLFF. The CDR3 region has the DNA TGTGCCAGCAGTTTACGGGAAAAACTGTTTTTT.

The V gene is TRBV29-1, the J gene TRBJ1-1; TRBD1 matches 9 bases. This CDR3 contains 13 residues. CDR1 and CDR2 (germline): SQVTM, ANQGSEA. After removal of 5 bases from V and 3 bases from J, the junction contained 4 bases not matched to a gene. The CDR3, as DNA: TGCAGCGTTATGGGGGACAGGGACACTGAAGCTTTCTTT. Translated, it gives CSVMGDRDTEAFF. Using reference TRBV29-1 and TRBJ1-1 for the parts outside the CDR3, the full variable domain is SAVISQKPSRDICQRGTSLTIQCQVDSQVTMMFWYRQQPGQSLTLIATANQGSEATYESGFVIDKFPISRPNLTFSTLTVSNMSPEDSSIYLCSVMGDRDTEAFFGQGTRLTVV.

The chain combines TRBV2 with TRBJ2-5; TRBD2 matches at 8 bases. The CDR3 runs 14 residues. Looked up from germline, CDR1 is SNHLY and CDR2 is FYNNEI. V gave up 2 bases and J gave up 5 bases; unmatched junction bases: 4. CDR3 residues: CASSEREGRETQYF. The DNA of the CDR3 is TGTGCCAGCAGTGAACGGGAGGGCCGGGAGACCCAGTACTTC.

In this sample, this clone turned up a few times. The J gene is TRBJ2-7, the V gene TRBV5-1; weak D call: TRBD2 (6 bases). The CDR3 loop spans 12 amino acids. CDR1 SGHRS and CDR2 YFSETQ come from the germline V gene. Trimming cost V 6 bases and J 3 bases, with 10 bases left between them. The CDR3, as DNA: TGCGCCAGCAAGGAGGGTGGCTACGAGCAGTACTTC. Translated: CASKEGGYEQYF. Combining the CDR3 with reference TRBV5-1 and TRBJ2-7 gives the whole variable domain KAGVTQTPRYLIKTRGQQVTLSCSPISGHRSVSWYQQTPGQGLQFLFEYFSETQRNKGNFPGRFSGRQFSNSRSEMNVSTLELGDSALYLCASKEGGYEQYFGPGTRLTVT.

V and J are TRBV12-5 and TRBJ2-5; possible D gene TRBD2, 5 bases. CDR1 and CDR2 from the germline V gene are LGHNT and FRNRAP. This CDR3 comprises 14 residues. V was pared by 0 bases and J by 2 bases, with 7 bases between. CDR3 in DNA: TGTGCTAGTGGTTTGGTACCGGGACAAGAGACCCAGTACTTC. Translated: CASGLVPGQETQYF.

In this sample, this clone turned up a few times. V and J are TRBV11-2 and TRBJ2-1; the D is unclear. CDR1 is SGHAT, CDR2 FQNNGV, per germline. Deletions cut 5 bases from V and 8 bases from J, with 10 bases between. This CDR3 region has 12 residues. The CDR3 is CASSPVRYEQFF. CDR3 DNA sequence: TGTGCCAGCAGCCCCGTGCGTTATGAGCAGTTCTTC.

This clone was detected only a few times. This chain connects TRBV2 to TRBJ2-2; the D gene is possibly TRBD2 (6 bases). CDR3 length: 13 residues. V was cut by 4 bases and J by 7 bases, with 10 bases left in between. Germline CDR1 and CDR2: SNHLY and FYNNEI. CDR3 bases: TGTGCCAGCAGTGTTGGCGGGGTCGGGGAGCTGTTTTTT. It specifies CASSVGGVGELFF. The complete variable domain, with remaining parts taken from reference TRBV2 and TRBJ2-2, reads EPEVTQTPSHQVTQMGQEVILRCVPISNHLYFYWYRQILGQKVEFLVSFYNNEISEKSEIFDDQFSVERPDGSNFTLKIRSTKLEDSAMYFCASSVGGVGELFFGEGSRLTVL.

There are a few counts of this clone. This rearrangement joins TRBV14 to TRBJ1-1; D not certain. Trimming took off 1 base at V and 0 bases at J, with 9 bases between the two ends. The germline gives CDR1 SGHDN, CDR2 FVKESK. The CDR3 sequence is 15 residues long. CDR3 residues: CASSQGLNLNTEAFF. The DNA for the CDR3 is TGTGCCAGCAGCCAAGGCCTTAACTTGAACACTGAAGCTTTCTTT.

The chain recombines TRBV30 with TRBJ2-3; 12 bases are a match to TRBD2. Per germline, CDR1 GTSNPN and CDR2 SVGIG (reference sequence). The CDR3 length is 17 residues. The J segment lost 2 bases and the V segment lost 0 bases, leaving 6 bases of the junction unmatched. CDR3 DNA: TGTGCCTGGAGTGTATGGGGACTAGCGGGTCTCACAGATACGCAGTATTTT. The encoded protein is CAWSVWGLAGLTDTQYF. Full variable domain (outside the CDR3, taken from reference TRBV30 and TRBJ2-3): SQTIHQWPATLVQPVGSPLSLECTVEGTSNPNLYWYRQAAGRGLQLLFYSVGIGQISSEVPQNLSASRPQDRQFILSSKKLLLSDSGFYLCAWSVWGLAGLTDTQYFGPGTRLTVL.

This clone was recorded a few times. The chain recombines TRBV2 with TRBJ1-1; tentatively, D is TRBD1 (5 bases). The germline V and J ends were trimmed by 8 bases and 1 base, with 17 bases remaining between them. CDR3 length: 15 amino acids. The germline V gene has CDR1 SNHLY and CDR2 FYNNEI. The CDR3 DNA sequence: TGTGCCAGCGAACGTTCCGGGGGGACGAACACTGAAGCTTTCTTT. Its protein product is CASERSGGTNTEAFF.

This clone was seen a few times. This chain joins TRBV7-2 and TRBJ1-2; D not certain. Germline lookup yields CDR1 SGHTA and CDR2 FQGNSA. V lost 1 base and J 4 bases, leaving 10 bases between the germline ends. The CDR3 contains 14 residues. CDR3 amino acids: CASSLVGDLYGYTF. For the CDR3, the DNA is TGTGCCAGCAGCTTAGTTGGGGATCTCTATGGCTACACCTTC.

In its sample, this clone was seen many times. The chain carries TRBV10-3 and TRBJ2-3; D not resolved. Trimming pared 6 bases from V and 5 bases from J, leaving 9 bases between. From germline, CDR1 is ENHRY and CDR2 SYGVKD. The CDR3 runs 12 residues. DNA of the CDR3: TGTGCCATCAGCCGAGCCCGAGATACGCAGTATTTT. It encodes CAISRARDTQYF.

This clone was observed a handful of times. This chain uses TRBV11-3 with TRBJ2-4; D is perhaps TRBD2 (6 bases). The V gene's germline CDR1 is SGHNT and CDR2 YENEEA. V lost 5 bases and J 1 base, leaving 9 bases between the germline ends. There are 14 residues in the CDR3. The CDR3 bases are TGTGCCAGCAGCCCCCGGGGGGCCAAAAACATTCAGTACTTC. Protein: CASSPRGAKNIQYF. The variable domain in full, completed from reference TRBV11-3 and TRBJ2-4, reads EAGVVQSPRYKIIEKKQPVAFWCNPISGHNTLYWYLQNLGQGPELLIRYENEEAVDDSQLPKDRFSAERLKGVDSTLKIQPAELGDSAVYLCASSPRGAKNIQYFGAGTRLSVL.

This chain uses TRBV30 with TRBJ2-7; 10 bases line up with TRBD1. The CDR3 has 15 amino acids. Germline-derived CDR1 and CDR2 are GTSNPN and SVGIG (reference sequence). Trimming cost V 0 bases and J 3 bases; bases outside gene matches: 5. This CDR3 reads CAWSVGGQGSYEQYF. CDR3 sequence (DNA): TGTGCCTGGAGTGTGGGGGGACAGGGGAGCTACGAGCAGTACTTC.

The V gene is TRBV18, the J gene TRBJ1-1; D gene unclear. CDR3 length: 14 amino acids. Germline loops: CDR1 KGHSH, CDR2 LQKENI. Trimming stripped 6 bases from V and 6 bases from J, with 17 bases between. CDR3 region: CASSPDLGGAEAFF. CDR3 DNA: TGTGCCAGCTCGCCTGACCTAGGCGGGGCTGAAGCTTTCTTT.